This entry lists 9 T cell receptor beta chains sequenced from one sample in a study of early T cells in non-severe SARS-CoV-2 infection. Using its own MiXCR run on the 5' RACE reads, TCRdb lists one record per CDR3 protein. The repertoire holds 30,000 or so distinct CDR3 sequences, around 7% seen once, with approximately 2.7% in the top ten. Sequenced sample: whole blood. Receptors were obtained from an adult who was a healthcare worker with PCR-confirmed SARS-CoV-2 infection or an uninfected control (not recorded which).

The sample holds many counts of this clonotype. This chain connects TRBV6-2 or TRBV6-3 to TRBJ2-5; 7 bases line up with TRBD2. The J segment lost 5 bases and the V segment lost 0 bases, leaving 15 bases of the junction unmatched. The CDR3 contains 18 residues. The germline V gene has CDR1 MNHEY and CDR2 SVGEGT. DNA of the CDR3: TGTGCCAGCAGTTACTCCCTGACACTAGCGCTGAGGGCGGAGACCCAGTACTTC. It encodes CASSYSLTLALRAETQYF.

This clonotype was detected ten times or more. The chain joins TRBV28 to TRBJ2-5; D remains unclear. Looked up from germline, CDR1 is MDHEN and CDR2 is SYDVKM. There are 10 residues in the CDR3. Trimming removed 6 bases from V and 4 bases from J, with 3 bases in between. The CDR3 region has the DNA TGTGCCAGCAGGAGAGAGACCCAGTACTTC. Residues: CASRRETQYF.

This clonotype was seen repeatedly, ten times or more. The CDR3 coding sequence is TGTGCCAGCAGCTACCACAATCGACGGTTCTTC. Encoded protein: CASSYHNRRFF. The rearrangement joins TRBV7-2 to TRBJ2-1; unclear D gene. Trimming took off 4 bases at V and 15 bases at J, with 13 bases between the two ends. Per the germline V gene, CDR1 is SGHTA and CDR2 is FQGNSA. The CDR3 extends over 11 amino acids.

This clonotype has a count of ten or more. The rearrangement joins TRBV18 to TRBJ1-1; a possible D gene is TRBD1 (6 bases). The CDR3 is 16 amino acids. The germline V gene encodes CDR1 KGHSH and CDR2 LQKENI. V dropped 3 bases and J dropped 0 bases, with 14 bases sitting between them. CDR3 sequence: CASSPPGTNMNTEAFF. CDR3 sequence (DNA): TGTGCCAGCTCACCTCCCGGGACAAATATGAACACTGAAGCTTTCTTT.

On this clonotype: A read error may explain this, as a much larger clone is one base away. The chain links TRBV4-1 to TRBJ1-2; 10 nucleotides match TRBD1. The CDR3 runs 16 residues. From germline, CDR1 is MGHRA and CDR2 YSYEKL. This chain's CDR3 is CASSPGQGGRGYDYTF. The CDR3 region has the DNA TGCGCCAGCAGCCCCGGACAGGGGGGAAGGGGCTATGACTACACCTTC.

This clonotype was seen repeatedly, ten times or more. This CDR3 is CASRQRASGRAENTDTQYF. The DNA of the CDR3 is TGTGCCAGCAGGCAAAGGGCTAGCGGGAGGGCCGAGAACACAGATACGCAGTATTTT. The chain has TRBV6-7 and TRBJ2-3; TRBD2 matches 12 bases. TRBV6-7 is an ORF, with its function uncertain. V was pared by 6 bases and J by 2 bases, with 15 bases of the junction left unmatched. The CDR3 is 19 residues long.

This clonotype appeared many times. The chain links TRBV29-1 to TRBJ1-1; D is ambiguous. The CDR3 is 12 residues long. V was pared by 8 bases and J by 1 base, with 11 bases between. Germline loops: CDR1 SQVTM, CDR2 ANQGSEA. The CDR3 sequence: CSSGGRNTEAFF. As DNA, the CDR3 is TGCAGCTCAGGCGGCAGGAACACTGAAGCTTTCTTT.

This clonotype was detected many times. The chain couples TRBV7-2 to TRBJ2-5; no reliable D call. CDR3 length: 11 residues. Germline V gene lookup returns CDR1 SGHTA and CDR2 FQGNSA. Trimming left V 2 bases short and J 8 bases short, with 6 bases between. The CDR3 nucleotides are TGTGCCAGCAGCTTATATGATACCCAGTACTTC. Protein sequence: CASSLYDTQYF.

This clonotype was seen ten or more times. The CDR3 nucleotides are TGTGCCAGCAGCCCGACAGGTTCGAGGGATACGCAGTATTTT. Its protein product is CASSPTGSRDTQYF. This rearrangement joins TRBV7-9 to TRBJ2-3, with a tentative D call TRBD1 (6 bases). V gave up 5 bases and J gave up 6 bases, with 15 bases separating them. CDR3 length: 14 residues. Germline loops: CDR1 SEHNR, CDR2 FQNEAQ (reference sequence).